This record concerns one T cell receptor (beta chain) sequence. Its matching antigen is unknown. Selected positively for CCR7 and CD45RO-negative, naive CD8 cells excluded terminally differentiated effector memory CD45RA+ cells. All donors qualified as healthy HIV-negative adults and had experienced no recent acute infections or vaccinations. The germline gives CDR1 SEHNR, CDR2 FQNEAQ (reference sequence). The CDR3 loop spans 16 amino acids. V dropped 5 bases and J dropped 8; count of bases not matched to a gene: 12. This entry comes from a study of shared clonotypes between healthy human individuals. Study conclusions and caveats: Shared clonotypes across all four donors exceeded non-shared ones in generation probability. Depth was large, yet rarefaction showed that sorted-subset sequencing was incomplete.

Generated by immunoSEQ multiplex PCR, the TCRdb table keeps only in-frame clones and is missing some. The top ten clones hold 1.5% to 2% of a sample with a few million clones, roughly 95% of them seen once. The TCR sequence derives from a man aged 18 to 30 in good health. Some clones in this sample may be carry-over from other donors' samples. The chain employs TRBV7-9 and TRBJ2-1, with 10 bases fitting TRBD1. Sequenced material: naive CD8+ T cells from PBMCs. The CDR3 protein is CASSQPGQGLYDEQFF. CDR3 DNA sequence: TGTGCCAGCAGCCAGCCGGGACAGGGGTTGTACGATGAGCAGTTCTTC.